This is a list of T cell receptor beta chains from one sample in a study of technical replicates of blood from a few donors. This table comes from immunoSEQ multiplex PCR, and its TCRdb copy is limited to in-frame clones, with some not included. The data hold about 97,000 clones, with approximately 96% observed a single time. What was sequenced was T cells isolated from PBMCs. The origin of the receptors is a human donor in good health. Each CDR3 is given with its conserved first and last residue. A D gene is named only where the DNA matches it firmly.

TRBD1,TRBJ2-1,TRBV6-4,15,CASSHGTGSGNEQFF,TGTGCCAGCAGCCACGGGACAGGGTCGGGCAATGAGCAGTTCTTC
.,TRBJ1-1,TRBV28,13,CASSLRGGVEAFF,TGTGCCAGCAGTTTACGAGGGGGAGTTGAAGCTTTCTTT
.,TRBJ2-1,TRBV12-5,11,CASGFHPDTLF,TGTGCTAGTGGTTTCCACCCGGACACCCTCTTC
.,TRBJ1-2,TRBV25-1,12,CASRWGEEGYTF,TGTGCCAGCAGGTGGGGGGAGGAAGGCTACACCTTC
.,TRBJ2-2,TRBV18,13,CASSFTNTGELFF,TGTGCCAGCTCTTTCACGAACACCGGGGAGCTGTTTTTT
.,TRBJ2-1,TRBV12-5,17,CASGLVRGTGAYNEQFF,TGTGCTAGTGGTTTGGTACGGGGAACCGGGGCCTACAATGAGCAGTTCTTC
TRBD1,TRBJ1-1,TRBV28,15,CASSPSGTGNTEAFF,TGTGCCAGCAGTCCTTCCGGGACAGGGAACACTGAAGCTTTCTTT
.,TRBJ2-1,TRBV5-4,14,CASSLALANNEQFF,TGTGCCAGCAGCTTGGCCCTAGCGAACAATGAGCAGTTCTTC
TRBD1,TRBJ1-4,TRBV27,15,CASSWTGTGSEKLFF,TGTGCCAGCAGTTGGACCGGGACAGGGTCTGAAAAACTGTTTTTT
TRBD1,TRBJ1-3,TRBV9,14,CASRGTASGNTIYF,TGTGCCAGCAGAGGGACAGCCTCTGGAAACACCATATATTTT
TRBD2,TRBJ2-1,TRBV19,14,CASSMGSGYNEQFF,TGTGCCAGTAGTATGGGTAGCGGGTACAATGAGCAGTTCTTC